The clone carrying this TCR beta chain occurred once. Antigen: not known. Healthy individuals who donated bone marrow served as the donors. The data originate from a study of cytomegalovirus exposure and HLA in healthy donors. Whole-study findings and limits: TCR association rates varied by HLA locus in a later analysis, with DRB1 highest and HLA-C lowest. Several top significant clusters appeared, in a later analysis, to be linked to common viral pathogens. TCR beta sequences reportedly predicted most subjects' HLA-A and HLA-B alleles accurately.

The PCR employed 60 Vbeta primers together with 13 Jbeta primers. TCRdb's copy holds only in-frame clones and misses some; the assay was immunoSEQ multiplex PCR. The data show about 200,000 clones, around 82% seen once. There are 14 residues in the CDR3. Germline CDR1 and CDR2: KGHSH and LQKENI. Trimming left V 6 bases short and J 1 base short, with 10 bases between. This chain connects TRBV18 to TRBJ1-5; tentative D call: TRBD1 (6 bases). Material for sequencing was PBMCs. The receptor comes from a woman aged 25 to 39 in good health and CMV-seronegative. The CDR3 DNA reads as TGTGCCAGCTCTCTCGGACAGAGCAATCAGCCCCAGCATTTT. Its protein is CASSLGQSNQPQHF.